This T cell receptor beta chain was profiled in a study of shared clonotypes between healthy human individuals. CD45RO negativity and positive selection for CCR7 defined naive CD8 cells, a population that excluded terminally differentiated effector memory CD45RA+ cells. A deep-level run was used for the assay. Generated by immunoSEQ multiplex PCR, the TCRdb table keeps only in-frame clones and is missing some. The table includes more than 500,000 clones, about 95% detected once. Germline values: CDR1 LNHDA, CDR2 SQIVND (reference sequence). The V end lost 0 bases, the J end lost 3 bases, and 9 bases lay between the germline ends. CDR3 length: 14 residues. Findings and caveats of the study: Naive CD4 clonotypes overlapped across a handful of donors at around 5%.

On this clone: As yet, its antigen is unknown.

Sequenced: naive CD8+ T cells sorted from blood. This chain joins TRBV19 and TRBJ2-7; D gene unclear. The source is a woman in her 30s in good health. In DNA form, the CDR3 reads TGTGCCAGTAGTATAGATCACAACCTCTACGAGCAGTACTTC. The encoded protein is CASSIDHNLYEQYF.